This T cell receptor (beta chain) was obtained from a study of graft-versus-host responses after intestinal transplantation. Across the study: Each transplant was multivisceral, liver-intestinal, or isolated intestinal. Recipients were all induced with anti-thymocyte globulin, then given tacrolimus and steroids for roughly 3 years.

Findings and caveats of the study: Early after transplant, HvG clones declined as circulating GvH clones peaked. The authors found GvH clones in recipient marrow, some appearing first in ileum or blood.

Turning to this clone: Its antigen is not identified.

TCRdb's table, derived via immunoSEQ multiplex PCR, lists solely in-frame clones and lacks some. The sample consists of some 64,000 clones, 90% of them appearing once. The CDR3 covers 13 residues. Trimming cost V 0 bases and J 2 bases, with 8 bases left between them. In germline, CDR1 is GTSNPN, CDR2 SVGIG (reference sequence). The TCR sequence derives from a human donor who was the organ donor for an intestinal transplant. The V gene is TRBV30, the J gene TRBJ2-7, with D uncertain. This material consisted of unstimulated CD8+ T cells sorted from spleen or lymph node cells, taken before transplant. The CDR3 sequence is CAWSVLVTYEQYF. DNA for the CDR3: TGTGCCTGGAGTGTACTCGTCACCTACGAGCAGTACTTC.